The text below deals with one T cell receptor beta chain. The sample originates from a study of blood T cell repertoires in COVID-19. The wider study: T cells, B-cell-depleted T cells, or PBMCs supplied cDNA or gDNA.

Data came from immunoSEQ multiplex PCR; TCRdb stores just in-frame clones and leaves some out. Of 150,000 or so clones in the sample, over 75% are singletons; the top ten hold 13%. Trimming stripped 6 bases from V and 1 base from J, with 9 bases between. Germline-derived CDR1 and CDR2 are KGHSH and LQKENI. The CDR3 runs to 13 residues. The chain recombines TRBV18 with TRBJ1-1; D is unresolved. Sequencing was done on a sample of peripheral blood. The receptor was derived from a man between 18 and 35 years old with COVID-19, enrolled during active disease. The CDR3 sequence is CASSSNRNTEAFF. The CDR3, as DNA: TGTGCCAGCTCTAGCAATAGGAACACTGAAGCTTTCTTT. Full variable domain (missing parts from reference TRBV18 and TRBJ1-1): NAGVMQNPRHLVRRRGQEARLRCSPMKGHSHVYWYRQLPEEGLKFMVYLQKENIIDESGMPKERFSAEFPKEGPSILRIQQVVRGDSAAYFCASSSNRNTEAFFGQGTRLTVV.